This T cell receptor (beta chain) was sequenced in a study of monozygotic twins with inflammatory bowel disease (dated 2019 in TCRdb). General notes on the study: The complete study included roughly 30 monozygotic twin pairs: 19 IBD-discordant Danish pairs and nine German pairs, of which four were IBD-concordant and five were IBD-discordant. Each individual had, on average, about 151 000 unique TCRalpha sequences and 181 000 unique TCRbeta sequences available for analysis. The search for disease-associated traits relied mainly on comparing, within discordant pairs, IBD patients with their genetically identical healthy co-twins.

An approximately 2.6 ml peripheral blood sample was drawn into PAXgene tubes per donor and stored at -80°C. Total RNA was isolated from whole blood with the PAXgene blood miRNA kit on an automated QIAcube, without T cell sorting. Peripheral blood from monozygotic twin pairs who were concordant or discordant for inflammatory bowel disease underwent deep TCRalpha and TCRbeta repertoire profiling using unique molecular barcoding. Smoking habits were recorded for all twin pairs, with individuals classified as current, former or never smokers. CDR1 and CDR2 (SGHRS, YFSETQ) derive from the germline V gene. Spanning cysteine to phenylalanine, the CDR3 consists of 14 amino acids. No DNA appears here. In regard to this clonotype: Its antigen specificity is not known.

What the study reported, not specific to this receptor: Concordant and discordant twins showed no difference in repertoire similarity, possibly because of limited statistical power. Distinction between different T cell subtypes could not be achieved in the analysis. TCRbeta repertoire diversity, by inverse Simpson index, was decreased in IBD patients compared with their healthy co-twins. Because patients were on differing immunosuppressive treatments, the repertoires may have picked up extra background noise and inter-individual variability. No single strong signal or clonotype linked to IBD turned up in the results, so the idea that one exists was not supported. Fewer clonotypes were shared with other individuals by IBD patients than by healthy twins, most markedly in patients showing signs of disease activity.

Receptor amplification or capture employed 5' RACE. Each TCR library was prepared from about 4,000 ng of total RNA. cDNA was synthesized with SMARTScribe reverse transcriptase in eight separate reactions per sample. During cDNA synthesis, template switching was used to introduce unique molecular identifiers that contained a 6-nucleotide sample barcode. TCRalpha and TCRbeta cDNA was amplified by two nested PCRs of 16 and 9 cycles, with bead purification after each PCR. Before amplification, cDNA was treated with uracil DNA-glycosylase and purified using the QIAquick PCR purification kit. The second PCR was the step at which Illumina TruSeq-compatible adapters and sample-specific barcodes were added. TapeStation and Qubit were used to check library quality and concentration, and around 5.2 ng of each library went into the pool. The pooled libraries were sequenced with 2 x 100 bp reads and custom sequencing primers on an Illumina HiSeq2500 single-index Rapid Run. Per the source publication's procedure: MiGEC version 1.2.6 was used for UMI-based consensus assembly, which corrected PCR and sequencing errors. V(D)J alignment, clonotype assembly and CDR3 extraction were performed with MiXCR version 2.1.1. Gene usage, clonotype sharing and MAIT/NKT TCR abundance were normalised by analysing the top 1000, 10 000 and 20 000 clonotypes per sample. Diversity was computed as the inverse Simpson index with the vegan R package after downsampling to 27 000 UMIs. Paired Mann-Whitney U tests were applied to discordant twin pairs, and Benjamini-Hochberg correction was used for multiple testing. Following reprocessing of the reads by TCRdb, the data hold one row per CDR3 protein sequence and no DNA is available. The V and J calls follow TCRdb's processing rather than the paper's. The data table for this sample lists approximately 390,000 distinct CDR3 sequences. Roughly 2.5% of the sample is taken by the ten largest.

The sequencing sample was made of blood. The chain employs TRBV5-1 and TRBJ2-1; there is no DNA to check the TCRdb D call of TRBD2. The receptor was derived from a human donor with ulcerative colitis or Crohn's disease, or a healthy co-twin of an affected twin (not recorded which). The CDR3 region has the sequence CASSPDLLAGAGFF.